The T cell receptor (beta chain) described here comes from a study of response to subunit inactivated influenza vaccine. Study results and caveats: Authors suggested that a seasonal influenza vaccination recruits few new T cells each time.

V dropped 0 bases and J dropped 6; count of bases not matched to a gene: 11. Per the germline V gene, CDR1 is SGHRS and CDR2 is YFSETQ. The CDR3 contains 16 residues. In TCRdb, the RT-PCR reads were re-called with MiXCR into one record per CDR3 protein. The repertoire holds about 520,000 distinct CDR3 sequences, over 25% seen once, with 1.5% to 2% in the top ten. Comment on this clonotype: The target antigen is unknown.

The starting material was CD4+ T cells sorted from PBMCs, obtained 5 days after vaccination. This receptor was obtained from a man aged 50 to 60 who received an inactivated influenza vaccine. The V call is TRBV5-1, the J call TRBJ2-7; 8 positions agree with TRBD2. CDR3 protein: CASSLGGIAGSSEQYF. The DNA for the CDR3 is TGCGCCAGCAGCTTGGGGGGTATAGCGGGATCGAGCGAGCAGTACTTC.